This TCR beta chain was identified in a study of T cells in Graves' hyperthyroidism and ophthalmopathy. Study-wide results and limits: Ophthalmopathy was separated from stable hyperthyroidism by a 13 V-J model. In the blood, most expanded thyroid clonotypes above 0.001 appeared as well.

Ten or more counts support this clonotype. Its antigen is undetermined. Template material for amplifying TCR beta CDR3 regions consisted of RNA transcripts. Carried out on the TCR CDR3, a first-round RT-PCR used the HTBI primer set. Each CDR3 protein is one row after TCRdb ran MiXCR on the multiplex PCR reads. The sample records about 500,000 distinct CDR3 sequences, about 15% being singletons. Pregnant or lactating patients were excluded, as were those with uncontrolled infection or other autoimmune disease. Each diagnosis was grounded in clinical symptoms, serum thyroxine and TRAb, thyroid ultrasound, and orbital computed tomography. The sequenced sample consisted of blood. The clonotype originates from a woman in her thirties with Graves' ophthalmopathy.

The CDR3 reads CASSMGQGNIQYF. The CDR3 DNA follows: TGCGCCAGCAGCATGGGACAGGGAAACATTCAGTACTTC. This rearrangement joins TRBV5-1 to TRBJ2-4; the match to TRBD1 covers 9 bases. Losses at the gene ends were 4 bases for V and 6 bases for J; bases not matched to a gene: 2. Germline V gene data show CDR1 as SGHRS and CDR2 as YFSETQ. The CDR3 loop spans 13 amino acids.